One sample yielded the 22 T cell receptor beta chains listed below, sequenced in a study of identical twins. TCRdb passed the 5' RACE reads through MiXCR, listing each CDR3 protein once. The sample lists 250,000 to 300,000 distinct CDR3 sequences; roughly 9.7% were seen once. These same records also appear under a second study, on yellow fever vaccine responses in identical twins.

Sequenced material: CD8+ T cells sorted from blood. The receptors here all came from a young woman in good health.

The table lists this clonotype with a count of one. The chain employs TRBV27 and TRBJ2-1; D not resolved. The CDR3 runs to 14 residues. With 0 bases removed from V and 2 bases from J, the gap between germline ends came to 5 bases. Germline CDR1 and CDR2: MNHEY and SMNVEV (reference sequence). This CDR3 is CASSLSDTYNEQFF. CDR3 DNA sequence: TGTGCCAGCAGTTTATCCGACACCTACAATGAGCAGTTCTTC.

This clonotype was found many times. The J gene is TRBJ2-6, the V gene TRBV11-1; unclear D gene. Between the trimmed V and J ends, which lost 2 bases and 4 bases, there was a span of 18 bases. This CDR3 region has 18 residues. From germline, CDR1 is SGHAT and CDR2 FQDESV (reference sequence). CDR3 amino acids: CASSLPKTTQWGANVLTF. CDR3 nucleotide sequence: TGTGCCAGCAGCTTACCCAAGACAACCCAGTGGGGGGCCAACGTCCTGACTTTC.

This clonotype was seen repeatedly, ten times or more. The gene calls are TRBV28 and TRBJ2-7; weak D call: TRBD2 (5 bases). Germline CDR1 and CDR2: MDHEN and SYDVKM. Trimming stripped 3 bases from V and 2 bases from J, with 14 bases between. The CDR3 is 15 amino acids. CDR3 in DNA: TGTGCCAGCAGTTTTCGGGGTCGTACGGCCTACGAGCAGTACTTC. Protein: CASSFRGRTAYEQYF.

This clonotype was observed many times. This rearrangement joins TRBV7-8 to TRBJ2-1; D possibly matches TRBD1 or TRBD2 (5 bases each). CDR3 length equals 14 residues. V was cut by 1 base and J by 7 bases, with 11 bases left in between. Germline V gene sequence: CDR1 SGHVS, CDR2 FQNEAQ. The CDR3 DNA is TGTGCCAGCAGCTTAGTTGGGGACGGGAATGAGCAGTTCTTC. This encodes CASSLVGDGNEQFF.

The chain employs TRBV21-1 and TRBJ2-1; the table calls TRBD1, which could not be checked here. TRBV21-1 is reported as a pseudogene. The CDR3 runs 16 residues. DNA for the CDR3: TGTGCCAGCAGCAAATGCCCAGCGGGGGCAAGAAATGAGCAGTTCTTC. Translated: CASSKCPAGARNEQFF.

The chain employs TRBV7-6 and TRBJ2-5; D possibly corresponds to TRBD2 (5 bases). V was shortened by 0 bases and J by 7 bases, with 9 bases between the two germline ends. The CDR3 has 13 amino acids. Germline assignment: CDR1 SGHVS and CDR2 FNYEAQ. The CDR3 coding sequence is TGTGCCAGCAGCTTAGCAGAGGGATGGACCCAGTACTTC. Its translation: CASSLAEGWTQYF.

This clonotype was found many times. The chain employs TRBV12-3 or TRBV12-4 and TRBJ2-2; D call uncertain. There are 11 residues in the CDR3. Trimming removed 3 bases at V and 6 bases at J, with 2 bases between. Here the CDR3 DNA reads TGTGCCAGCAGTTTTCCCGGGGAGCTGTTTTTT. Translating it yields CASSFPGELFF.

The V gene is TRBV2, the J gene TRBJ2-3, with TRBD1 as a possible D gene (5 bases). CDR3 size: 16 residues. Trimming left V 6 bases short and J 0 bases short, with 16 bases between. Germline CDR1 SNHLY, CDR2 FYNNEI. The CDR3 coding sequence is TGTGCCAGCAGGACCAGCGACAGCCCTAGCACAGATACGCAGTATTTT. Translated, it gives CASRTSDSPSTDTQYF. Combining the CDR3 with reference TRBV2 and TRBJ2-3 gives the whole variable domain EPEVTQTPSHQVTQMGQEVILRCVPISNHLYFYWYRQILGQKVEFLVSFYNNEISEKSEIFDDQFSVERPDGSNFTLKIRSTKLEDSAMYFCASRTSDSPSTDTQYFGPGTRLTVL.

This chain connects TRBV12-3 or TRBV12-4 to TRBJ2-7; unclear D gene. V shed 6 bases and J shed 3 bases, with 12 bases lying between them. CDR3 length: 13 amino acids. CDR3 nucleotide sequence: TGTGCCAGCAGCCTCTTACCTGACTACGAGCAGTACTTC. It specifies CASSLLPDYEQYF.

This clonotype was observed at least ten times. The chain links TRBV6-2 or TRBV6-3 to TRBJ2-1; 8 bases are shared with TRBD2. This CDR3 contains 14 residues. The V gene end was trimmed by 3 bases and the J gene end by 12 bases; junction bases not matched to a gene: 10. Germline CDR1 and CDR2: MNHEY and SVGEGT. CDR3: CASSYFGRGQGQFF. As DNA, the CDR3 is TGTGCCAGCAGTTATTTCGGGAGGGGACAAGGGCAGTTCTTC.

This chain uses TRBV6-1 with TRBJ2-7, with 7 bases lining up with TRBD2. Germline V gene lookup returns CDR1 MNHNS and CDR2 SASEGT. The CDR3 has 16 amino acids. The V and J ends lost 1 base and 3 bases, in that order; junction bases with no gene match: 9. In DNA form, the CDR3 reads TGTGCCAGCAGTGAAGTCGGGTCTAGCGGTTTCTACGAGCAGTACTTC. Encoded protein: CASSEVGSSGFYEQYF.

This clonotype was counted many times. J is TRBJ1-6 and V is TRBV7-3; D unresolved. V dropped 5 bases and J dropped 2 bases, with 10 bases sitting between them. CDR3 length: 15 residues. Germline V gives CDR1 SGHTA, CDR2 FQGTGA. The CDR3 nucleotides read TGTGCCAGCAGCCCCGGAATTACCTATAATTCACCCCTCCACTTT. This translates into CASSPGITYNSPLHF.

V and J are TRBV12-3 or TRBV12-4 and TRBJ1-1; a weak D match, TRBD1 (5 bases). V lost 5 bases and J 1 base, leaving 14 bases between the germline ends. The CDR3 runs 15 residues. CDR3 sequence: CASSTLGRENTEAFF. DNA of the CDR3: TGTGCCAGCAGTACACTGGGACGTGAGAACACTGAAGCTTTCTTT.

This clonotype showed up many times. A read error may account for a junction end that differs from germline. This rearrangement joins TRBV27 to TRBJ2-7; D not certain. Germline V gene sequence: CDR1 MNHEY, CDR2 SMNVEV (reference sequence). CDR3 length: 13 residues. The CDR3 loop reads CASSLSAAYEQYF. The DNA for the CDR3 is TGTGCTAGCAGCTTGTCAGCCGCCTACGAGCAGTACTTC.

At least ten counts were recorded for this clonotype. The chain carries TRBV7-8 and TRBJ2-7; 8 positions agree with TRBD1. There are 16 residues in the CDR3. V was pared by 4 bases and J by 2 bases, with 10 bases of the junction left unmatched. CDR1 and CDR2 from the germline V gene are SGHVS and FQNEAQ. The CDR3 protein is CASSSTGDPKPYEQYF. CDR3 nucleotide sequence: TGTGCCAGCAGCTCGACAGGGGATCCCAAGCCCTACGAGCAGTACTTC. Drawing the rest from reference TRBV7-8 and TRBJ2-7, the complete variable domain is GAGVSQSPRYKVAKRGQDVALRCDPISGHVSLFWYQQALGQGPEFLTYFQNEAQLDKSGLPSDRFFAERPEGSVSTLKIQRTQQEDSAVYLCASSSTGDPKPYEQYFGPGTRLTVT.

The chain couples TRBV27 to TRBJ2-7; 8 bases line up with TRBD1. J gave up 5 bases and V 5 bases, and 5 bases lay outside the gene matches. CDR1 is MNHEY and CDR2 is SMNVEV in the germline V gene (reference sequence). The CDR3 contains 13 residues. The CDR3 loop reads CASSGQGADEQYF. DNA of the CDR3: TGTGCCAGCAGTGGGCAGGGGGCAGACGAGCAGTACTTC.

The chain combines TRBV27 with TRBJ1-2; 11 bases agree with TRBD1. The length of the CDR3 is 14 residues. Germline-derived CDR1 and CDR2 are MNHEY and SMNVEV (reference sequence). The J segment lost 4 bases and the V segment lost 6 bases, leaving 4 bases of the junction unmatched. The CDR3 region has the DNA TGTGCCAGCAGCCTTGGACAGGGGGCCTATGGCTACACCTTC. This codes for CASSLGQGAYGYTF.

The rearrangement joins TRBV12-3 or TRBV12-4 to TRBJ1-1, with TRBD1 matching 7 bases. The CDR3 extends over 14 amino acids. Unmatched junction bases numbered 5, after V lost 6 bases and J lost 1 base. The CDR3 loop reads CASSVGQTNTEAFF. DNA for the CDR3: TGTGCCAGCAGCGTGGGACAGACGAACACTGAAGCTTTCTTT.

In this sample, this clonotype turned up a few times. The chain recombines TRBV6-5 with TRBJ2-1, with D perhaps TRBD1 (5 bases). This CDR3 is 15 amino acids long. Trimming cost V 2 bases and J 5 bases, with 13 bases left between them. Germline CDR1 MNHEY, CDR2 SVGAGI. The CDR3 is CASSYQRGANNEQFF. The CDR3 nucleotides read TGTGCCAGCAGTTACCAAAGGGGCGCGAACAATGAGCAGTTCTTC.

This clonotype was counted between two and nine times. CDR3 region: CASSQGAGEKLFF. In DNA, the CDR3 is TGTGCCAGCAGCCAAGGGGCTGGTGAAAAACTGTTTTTT. The rearrangement joins TRBV7-2 to TRBJ1-4; weak D call: TRBD1 (5 bases). CDR1 and CDR2 (germline): SGHTA, FQGNSA. V shed 5 bases and J shed 7 bases, with 11 bases lying between them. The CDR3 covers 13 residues.

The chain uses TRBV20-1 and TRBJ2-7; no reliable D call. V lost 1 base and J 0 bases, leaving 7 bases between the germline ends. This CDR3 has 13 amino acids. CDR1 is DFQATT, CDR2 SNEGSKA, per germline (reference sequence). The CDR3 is CSARGVGSYEQYF. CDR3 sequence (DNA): TGCAGTGCTAGAGGGGTGGGCTCCTACGAGCAGTACTTC.

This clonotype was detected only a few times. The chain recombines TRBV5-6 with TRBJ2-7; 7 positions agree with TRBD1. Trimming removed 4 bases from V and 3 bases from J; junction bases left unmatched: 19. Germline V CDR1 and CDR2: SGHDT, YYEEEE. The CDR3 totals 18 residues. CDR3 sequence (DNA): TGTGCCAGCAGCAGCCGCGGGTGGGCGGACAGGTTGGACTACGAGCAGTACTTC. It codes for CASSSRGWADRLDYEQYF.